Below are 2 T cell receptor beta chains sequenced from a single sample in a study of shared clonotypes between healthy human individuals. TCRdb's table, derived via immunoSEQ multiplex PCR, lists solely in-frame clones and lacks some. The sample has about 1.1 million clones, 75% to 80% seen once. What was sequenced was memory CD4+ T cells from PBMCs. Sample subset: CD45RA-negative fraction. The receptor set was obtained from a man aged 18 to 30 in good health. Some clones in this sample may be carry-over from other donors' samples.

The V and J genes are TRBV9 and TRBJ2-4; 14 bases align to TRBD2. Trimming took 3 bases from V and 3 from J; bases not matched to a gene: 2. This CDR3 has 16 amino acids. Germline assignment: CDR1 SGDLS and CDR2 YYNGEE. This chain's CDR3 is CASSGGLAGVKNIQYF. The CDR3 bases are TGTGCCAGCAGCGGGGGACTAGCGGGAGTCAAAAACATTCAGTACTTC.

The CDR3 here is CASSELGRGTIWTQYF. CDR3 in DNA: TGTGCCAGCAGTGAATTAGGGCGAGGGACTATTTGGACCCAGTACTTC. The genes are TRBV25-1 and TRBJ2-5; 7 nucleotides align to TRBD2. The CDR3 is 16 residues long. J was trimmed by 7 bases and V by 1 base; bases with no gene match: 12. In germline, CDR1 is MGHDK, CDR2 SYGVNS.